The present T cell receptor beta chain was sequenced within a study of T-cell reconstitution after alpha-beta-depleted transplantation in children. Findings of the study overall: TCRbeta diversity was high at day 60 in some patients (a result of surviving recipient T cells and thymic progenitors). Most T-cell counts and diversity one year after the transplant came from T cells that were newly produced.

This clonotype has ten or more counts. Its antigen is not identified. It was with unique molecular identifiers that the TCRbeta library was prepared. TCRdb passed the PCR reads through MiXCR, listing each CDR3 protein once. The repertoire consists of over 150,000 distinct CDR3 sequences, with roughly 6.3% occurring once and the leading ten covering about 4.4%. The germline gives CDR1 SGHVS, CDR2 FQNEAQ. V was shortened by 1 base and J by 4 bases, with 5 bases between the two germline ends. The CDR3 has 14 amino acids. Specimen: PBMCs, collected before TCRalphabeta/CD19-depleted stem cell transplant. This sequence joins TRBV7-8 and TRBJ1-6; unclear D gene. The sequence was obtained from a girl in the first two years of life with combined immunodeficiency, due to receive a stem cell transplant. The CDR3 DNA reads TGTGCCAGCAGCTTAGTGCAGTATAATTCACCCCTCCACTTT. Translating it yields CASSLVQYNSPLHF. The full variable domain, its missing parts supplied by reference TRBV7-8 and TRBJ1-6, is GAGVSQSPRYKVAKRGQDVALRCDPISGHVSLFWYQQALGQGPEFLTYFQNEAQLDKSGLPSDRFFAERPEGSVSTLKIQRTQQEDSAVYLCASSLVQYNSPLHFGNGTRLTVT.